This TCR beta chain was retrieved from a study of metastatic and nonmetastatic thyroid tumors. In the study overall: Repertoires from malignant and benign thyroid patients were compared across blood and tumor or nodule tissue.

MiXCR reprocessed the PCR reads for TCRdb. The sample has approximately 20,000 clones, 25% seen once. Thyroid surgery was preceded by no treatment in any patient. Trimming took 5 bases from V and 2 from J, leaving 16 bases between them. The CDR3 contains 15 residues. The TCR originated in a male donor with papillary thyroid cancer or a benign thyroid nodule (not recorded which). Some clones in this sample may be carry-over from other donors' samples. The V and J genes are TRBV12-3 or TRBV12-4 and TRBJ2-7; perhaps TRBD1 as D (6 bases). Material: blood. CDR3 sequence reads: CASSPADRLTYEQYF. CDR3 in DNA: TGTGCCAGCAGTCCCGCCGACAGGTTAACCTACGAGCAGTACTTC.